The T cell receptor (beta chain) described here comes from a study of blood T cell repertoires in COVID-19. Study details: Sites across the United States, Italy and Spain contributed samples from acute and convalescent COVID-19. PBMCs, B-cell-depleted T cells, or T cells were the source of the cDNA or gDNA that made up the material.

As originally analysed: Using reference gene primer amplification, nucleated cell counts were estimated. Sequencing was performed with immunoSEQ multiplex PCR; in TCRdb, only in-frame clones are kept and a portion is missing. D and trimming come from the DNA, and the V and J calls and clone size come from that table. The sample shows some 140,000 clones, approximately 78% of them seen only once. The sequence was obtained from a man in his 60s who had recovered from COVID-19. Sequencing was performed on peripheral blood.

The CDR3 nucleotides read TGTGCCAGCACCTCAAGGGGGGGATCGAGTGAAAAACTGTTTTTT. Protein product: CASTSRGGSSEKLFF. J is TRBJ1-4 and V is TRBV5-4, with D maybe TRBD1 (6 bases). The CDR3 consists of 15 residues. CDR1 SGHNT and CDR2 YYREEE come from the germline V gene (reference sequence). V was clipped by 6 bases and J by 7 bases, with 19 bases between them.